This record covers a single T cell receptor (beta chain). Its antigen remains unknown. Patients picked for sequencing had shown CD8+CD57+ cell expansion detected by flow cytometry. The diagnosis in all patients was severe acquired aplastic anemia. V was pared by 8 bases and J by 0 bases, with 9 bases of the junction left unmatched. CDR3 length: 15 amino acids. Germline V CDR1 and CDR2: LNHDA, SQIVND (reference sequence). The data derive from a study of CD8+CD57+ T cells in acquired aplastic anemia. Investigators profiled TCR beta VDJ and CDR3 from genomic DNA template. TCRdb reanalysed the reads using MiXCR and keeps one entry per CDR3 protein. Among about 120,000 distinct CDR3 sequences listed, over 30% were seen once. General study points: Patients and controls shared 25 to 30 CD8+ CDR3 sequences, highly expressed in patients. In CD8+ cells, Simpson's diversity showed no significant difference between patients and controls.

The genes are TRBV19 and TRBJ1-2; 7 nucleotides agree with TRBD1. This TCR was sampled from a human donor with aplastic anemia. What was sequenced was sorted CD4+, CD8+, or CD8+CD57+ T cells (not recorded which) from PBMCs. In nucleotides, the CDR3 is TGTGCCAGTCGGGGATGGGACAGCGCTAACTATGGCTACACCTTC. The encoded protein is CASRGWDSANYGYTF.